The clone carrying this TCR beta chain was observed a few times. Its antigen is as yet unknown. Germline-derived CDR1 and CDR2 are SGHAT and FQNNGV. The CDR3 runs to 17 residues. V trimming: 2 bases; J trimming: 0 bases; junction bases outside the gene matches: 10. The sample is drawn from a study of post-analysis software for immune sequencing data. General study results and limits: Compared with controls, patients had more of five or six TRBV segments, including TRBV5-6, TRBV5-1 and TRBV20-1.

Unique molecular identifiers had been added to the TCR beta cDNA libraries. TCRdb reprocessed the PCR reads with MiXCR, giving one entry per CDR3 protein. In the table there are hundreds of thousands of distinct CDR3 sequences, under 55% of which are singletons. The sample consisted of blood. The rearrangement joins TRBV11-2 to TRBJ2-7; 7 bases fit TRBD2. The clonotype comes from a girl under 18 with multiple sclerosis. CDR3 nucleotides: TGTGCCAGCAGCTTACCCAAACTAGCGCCTAGCTCCTACGAGCAGTACTTC. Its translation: CASSLPKLAPSSYEQYF. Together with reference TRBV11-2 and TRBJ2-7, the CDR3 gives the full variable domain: EAGVAQSPRYKIIEKRQSVAFWCNPISGHATLYWYQQILGQGPKLLIQFQNNGVVDDSQLPKDRFSAERLKGVDSTLKIQPAKLEDSAVYLCASSLPKLAPSSYEQYFGPGTRLTVT.